The clone carrying this TCR beta chain is categorized as large. Per germline, CDR1 SGHDT and CDR2 YYEEEE. The J segment lost 1 base and the V segment lost 3 bases, leaving 6 bases of the junction unmatched. The CDR3 runs 15 residues. Original processing methods: Using reference gene primer amplification, nucleated cell counts were estimated. Sequenced by immunoSEQ multiplex PCR; TCRdb stores in-frame clones only, minus some. The DNA gave D and trimming, while V, J and clone size come from that table. The sample has 150,000 to 170,000 clones; 76% are singletons. The data are from a study of blood T cell repertoires in COVID-19. Study in general: The United States, Italy and Spain supplied acute and convalescent COVID-19 samples. Sources were T cells, B-cell-depleted T cells, or PBMCs; the material itself was cDNA or gDNA.

The receptor comes from a woman aged 80 or over with acute or convalescent COVID-19. This rearrangement joins TRBV5-6 to TRBJ2-5; 7 bases fit TRBD1. What was sequenced was peripheral blood. The CDR3 nucleotides are TGTGCCAGCAGCTCCCCGACAGGGTTCCAAGAGACCCAGTACTTC. As protein: CASSSPTGFQETQYF.